The T cell receptor beta chain under discussion was sequenced for a study of blood T cell repertoires in COVID-19. Study background: Sites across the United States, Italy and Spain contributed samples from acute and convalescent COVID-19. PBMCs, B-cell-depleted T cells, or T cells provided the cDNA or gDNA that made up the material.

Per the germline V gene, CDR1 is SGDLS and CDR2 is YYNGEE. V shed 0 bases and J shed 5 bases, with 6 bases lying between them. The CDR3 contains 13 residues. A remark on this clone: The same CDR3 can be traced to other DNA sequences in this sample.

Patients at the Seattle site were enrolled during active infection and followed longitudinally. Original analysis: Researchers report that nucleated cell counts were estimated from reference gene primer amplification. The method was immunoSEQ multiplex PCR; TCRdb's version includes in-frame clones alone and lacks a portion of them. The D gene and trimming were derived from the DNA, and the V and J assignments and clone size from that table. The data hold roughly 440,000 clones, with 88% observed a single time. Material for sequencing was peripheral blood. The chain carries TRBV9 and TRBJ1-5; D remains ambiguous. This sequence originates from a woman aged 45-60 years with COVID-19, enrolled during active disease. The CDR3: CASSVGDYQPQHF. CDR3 DNA sequence: TGTGCCAGCAGCGTAGGTGACTATCAGCCCCAGCATTTT.